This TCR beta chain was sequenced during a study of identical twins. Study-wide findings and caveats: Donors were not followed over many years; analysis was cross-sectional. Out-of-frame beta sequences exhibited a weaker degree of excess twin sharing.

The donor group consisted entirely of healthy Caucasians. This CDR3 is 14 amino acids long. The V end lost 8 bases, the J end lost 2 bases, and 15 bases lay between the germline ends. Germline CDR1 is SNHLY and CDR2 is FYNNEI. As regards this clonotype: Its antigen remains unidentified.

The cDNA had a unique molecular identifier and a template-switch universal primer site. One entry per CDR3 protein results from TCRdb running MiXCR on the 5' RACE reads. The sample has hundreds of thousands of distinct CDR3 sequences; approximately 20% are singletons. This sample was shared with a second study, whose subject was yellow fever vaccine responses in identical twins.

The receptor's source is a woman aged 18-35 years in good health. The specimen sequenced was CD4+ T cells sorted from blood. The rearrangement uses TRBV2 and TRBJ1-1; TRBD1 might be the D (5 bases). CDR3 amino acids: CASGRDLLNTEAFF. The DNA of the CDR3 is TGTGCCAGCGGTCGGGACCTCCTAAACACTGAAGCTTTCTTT.